This note documents a single T cell receptor (beta chain) sequence. As the CDR3 is not closed by the conserved phenylalanine or tryptophan, this likely results from a read error. TCRdb reanalysed the 5' RACE reads using MiXCR and keeps one entry per CDR3 protein. In the table there are around 50,000 distinct CDR3 sequences, roughly 28% of which are singletons. This CDR3 contains 13 residues. CDR1 is MGHDK, CDR2 SYGVNS, per germline. The V end was cut by 7 bases, the J end by 1 base, with 10 bases between. CD4+CD45RO+CD25- cells were isolated as memory CD4+ T cells. Input material: tumor-infiltrating memory CD4+ T cells sorted from the breast tumor. Subset: memory CD4+ T cells, CD4+CD45RO+CD25-. The rearrangement links TRBV25-1 to TRBJ1-1; the D gene is possibly TRBD1 (5 bases). This receptor was obtained from a female donor with breast cancer. The CDR3 reads CASTLGQNTEAFL. CDR3 sequence (DNA): TGTGCCAGCACCCTAGGACAGAACACTGAAGCTTTCTTA.